This is a list of T cell receptor beta chains from one sample in a study of T cell responses to AZD1222 COVID-19 vaccine. Here immunoSEQ multiplex PCR was the method, and the copy in TCRdb shows in-frame clones only, minus some. The data show 65,000 to 90,000 clones, around 88% seen once. The sample was peripheral blood, taken on day 0 of AZD1222 vaccination. The receptors stem from an adult in good health. Each CDR3 is given with its conserved first and last residue. Each record gives: D gene, clone size, J gene, V gene, CDR3 protein, CDR3 DNA. The D gene is left open where the match is weak. Not all rows give a size; the values are once, few, many and, for expanded clones, a class.

D gene: -; clone size: -; J gene: TRBJ2-7; V gene: TRBV7-9; CDR3 protein: CASRPGGPGNSSYEQYF; CDR3 DNA: TGTGCCAGCAGACCCGGCGGACCTGGTAATAGCTCCTACGAGCAGTACTTC
D gene: -; clone size: -; J gene: TRBJ2-1; V gene: TRBV27; CDR3 protein: CASSFGNEQFF; CDR3 DNA: TGTGCCAGCAGTTTCGGCAATGAGCAGTTCTTC
D gene: -; clone size: -; J gene: TRBJ2-3; V gene: TRBV10-3; CDR3 protein: CAITSSTDTQYF; CDR3 DNA: TGTGCCATCACGTCTAGCACAGATACGCAGTATTTT
D gene: -; clone size: -; J gene: TRBJ2-7; V gene: TRBV28; CDR3 protein: CASGGLLEQYF; CDR3 DNA: TGTGCCAGCGGGGGACTTCTCGAGCAGTACTTC
D gene: -; clone size: -; J gene: TRBJ2-1; V gene: TRBV6-5; CDR3 protein: CASSYSFLDEQFF; CDR3 DNA: TGTGCCAGCAGTTACTCTTTCCTTGATGAGCAGTTCTTC
D gene: -; clone size: -; J gene: TRBJ1-1; V gene: TRBV7-6; CDR3 protein: CASSLEQYTEAFF; CDR3 DNA: TGTGCCAGCAGCTTAGAACAGTACACTGAAGCTTTCTTT
D gene: -; clone size: once; J gene: TRBJ1-6; V gene: TRBV19; CDR3 protein: CASNGLLSYNSPLHF; CDR3 DNA: TGTGCCAGTAACGGGCTCCTCTCCTATAATTCACCCCTCCACTTT
D gene: -; clone size: -; J gene: TRBJ1-1; V gene: TRBV7-8; CDR3 protein: CASEEGLDTEAFF; CDR3 DNA: TGTGCCAGCGAGGAGGGATTAGACACTGAAGCTTTCTTT
D gene: TRBD1; clone size: -; J gene: TRBJ2-7; V gene: TRBV2; CDR3 protein: CASSPGQSYEQYF; CDR3 DNA: TGTGCCAGCAGTCCGGGACAGTCCTACGAGCAGTACTTC
D gene: -; clone size: -; J gene: TRBJ2-7; V gene: TRBV7-3; CDR3 protein: CASSSDSHYEQYF; CDR3 DNA: TGTGCCAGCAGCTCGGACTCGCACTACGAGCAGTACTTC
D gene: TRBD1; clone size: -; J gene: TRBJ1-2; V gene: TRBV7-8; CDR3 protein: CASSYGGGQKNYGYTF; CDR3 DNA: TGTGCCAGCAGCTATGGGGGGGGACAGAAAAACTATGGCTACACCTTC
D gene: -; clone size: -; J gene: TRBJ1-6; V gene: TRBV6-5; CDR3 protein: CASSFRGSPLHF; CDR3 DNA: TGTGCCAGCAGTTTCAGGGGTTCACCCCTCCACTTT
D gene: TRBD2; clone size: -; J gene: TRBJ2-1; V gene: TRBV28; CDR3 protein: CASSSLAGGYNEQFF; CDR3 DNA: TGTGCCAGCAGTTCACTAGCGGGAGGGTACAATGAGCAGTTCTTC
D gene: -; clone size: -; J gene: TRBJ1-2; V gene: TRBV9; CDR3 protein: CASKFGRPASFGGYTF; CDR3 DNA: TGTGCCAGCAAATTCGGCAGGCCAGCGTCCTTTGGGGGCTACACCTTC
D gene: -; clone size: -; J gene: TRBJ1-4; V gene: TRBV18; CDR3 protein: CASSPQSGVLNEKLFF; CDR3 DNA: TGTGCCAGCTCACCCCAATCAGGGGTCCTGAATGAAAAACTGTTTTTT
D gene: TRBD2; clone size: -; J gene: TRBJ2-7; V gene: TRBV3-1/TRBV3-2; CDR3 protein: CASSQDPSGLYEQYF; CDR3 DNA: TGTGCCAGCAGCCAAGACCCTAGCGGGCTCTACGAGCAGTACTTC
D gene: -; clone size: -; J gene: TRBJ1-2; V gene: TRBV3-1/TRBV3-2; CDR3 protein: CASSQGSGDGGYTF; CDR3 DNA: TGTGCCAGCAGCCAAGGTTCCGGGGATGGAGGCTACACCTTC